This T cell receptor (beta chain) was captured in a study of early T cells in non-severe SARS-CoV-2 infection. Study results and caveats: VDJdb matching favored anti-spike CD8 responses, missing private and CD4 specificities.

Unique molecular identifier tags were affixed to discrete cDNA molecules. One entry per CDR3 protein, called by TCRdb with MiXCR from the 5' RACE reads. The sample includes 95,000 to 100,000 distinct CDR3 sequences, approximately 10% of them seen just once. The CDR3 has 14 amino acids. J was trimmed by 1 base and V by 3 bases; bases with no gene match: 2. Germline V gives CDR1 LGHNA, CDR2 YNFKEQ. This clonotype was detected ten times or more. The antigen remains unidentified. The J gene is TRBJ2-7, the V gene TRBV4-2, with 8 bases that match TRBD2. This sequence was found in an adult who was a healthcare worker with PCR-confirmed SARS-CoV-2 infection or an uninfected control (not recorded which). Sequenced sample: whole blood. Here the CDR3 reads CASSQSGSSYEQYF. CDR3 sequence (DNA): TGTGCCAGCAGCCAGAGCGGGAGTTCCTACGAGCAGTACTTC.